This T cell receptor (beta chain) was observed in a study of response to subunit inactivated influenza vaccine. TCRdb reprocessed the RT-PCR reads with MiXCR, giving one entry per CDR3 protein. Seen here are 700,000 to 800,000 distinct CDR3 sequences, around a sixth observed once, and the top ten hold about 11%. This CDR3 region has 15 residues. Germline CDR1 is KGHDR and CDR2 is SFDVKD. The V end lost 4 bases, the J end lost 0 bases, and 11 bases lay between the germline ends. Worth noting for this clonotype: Its matching antigen is unknown.

Study-wide findings and caveats: Authors proposed each seasonal influenza vaccination draws in few new T cells.

This clonotype was sampled from a man aged 50-60 years who received an inactivated influenza vaccine. This chain connects TRBV24-1 to TRBJ1-1; D is unresolved. This specimen was PBMCs from blood, taken more than 4 days after vaccination. The DNA for the CDR3 is TGTGCCACCAGTGAAATCCTTTGGGTGAACACTGAAGCTTTCTTT. Protein product: CATSEILWVNTEAFF.